Following are 20 T cell receptor beta chains from one sample sequenced in a study of OX40 agonist ivuxolimab in advanced cancers. The repertoire was sequenced with immunoSEQ multiplex PCR; TCRdb's copy has only in-frame clones and lacks some. The top ten hold roughly 2% of the sample, which has tens of thousands of clones, roughly nine tenths seen once. Sequenced here: CD4+ or CD8+ T cells sorted from blood, sampled in a trial of the OX40 agonist ivuxolimab. The receptors derive from an adult with an advanced solid tumor such as melanoma, head and neck, liver or kidney cancer.

The CDR3 bases are TGTGCCTGGAGTCCGGGGGGGGAGACCCAGTACTTC. Residues: CAWSPGGETQYF. This chain uses TRBV30 with TRBJ2-5; 8 positions match TRBD2. Trimming cost V 2 bases and J 5 bases; bases outside gene matches: 1. The germline V gene has CDR1 GTSNPN and CDR2 SVGIG (reference sequence). This CDR3 spans 12 amino acids.

The chain carries TRBV4-1 and TRBJ2-7; 10 bases map to TRBD1. This CDR3 is built from 15 residues. V shed 3 bases and J 3 bases; nucleotides not matched to a gene: 5. The germline V gene has CDR1 MGHRA and CDR2 YSYEKL. The chain's CDR3 is CASSQVTGGGYEQYF. The CDR3 DNA is TGCGCCAGCAGCCAGGTGACAGGGGGCGGCTACGAGCAGTACTTC.

This chain links TRBV5-1 with TRBJ2-1; the D gene is possibly TRBD1 (6 bases). The CDR3 sequence is 17 residues long. Germline CDR1 SGHRS, CDR2 YFSETQ. Trimming took off 5 bases at V and 3 bases at J, with 21 bases between the two ends. CDR3 in amino acids: CASRPGPGHPHYNEQFF. The CDR3 DNA follows: TGCGCCAGCAGGCCTGGCCCGGGACATCCTCACTACAATGAGCAGTTCTTC.

This chain joins TRBV7-8 and TRBJ1-4; 8 bases align to TRBD1. Germline V gives CDR1 SGHVS, CDR2 FQNEAQ. V shed 4 bases, J shed 2 bases, and the junction held 6 bases outside the gene matches. The CDR3 loop spans 16 amino acids. The DNA of the CDR3 is TGTGCCAGCAGCTCTTTACAGGGGGGGACTAATGAAAAACTGTTTTTT. Its protein product is CASSSLQGGTNEKLFF. The complete variable domain, with remaining parts taken from reference TRBV7-8 and TRBJ1-4, reads GAGVSQSPRYKVAKRGQDVALRCDPISGHVSLFWYQQALGQGPEFLTYFQNEAQLDKSGLPSDRFFAERPEGSVSTLKIQRTQQEDSAVYLCASSSLQGGTNEKLFFGSGTQLSVL.

J is TRBJ1-1 and V is TRBV29-1; 12 bases are shared with TRBD1. This CDR3 is 13 amino acids long. With 4 bases clipped from V and 6 bases from J, the junction kept 3 bases outside the gene matches. The germline gives CDR1 SQVTM, CDR2 ANQGSEA. This chain's CDR3 is CSVGDRGLSEAFF. In nucleotides, the CDR3 is TGCAGCGTTGGGGACAGGGGGCTCTCTGAAGCTTTCTTT.

The V call is TRBV7-9, the J call TRBJ2-1; 13 bases agree with TRBD2. The CDR3 loop spans 16 amino acids. Germline V lookup: CDR1 SEHNR, CDR2 FQNEAQ (reference sequence). Trimming removed 0 bases from V and 4 bases from J; junction bases left unmatched: 0. CDR3 protein: CASSLALAGGYNEQFF. The CDR3 DNA follows: TGTGCCAGCAGCTTAGCACTAGCGGGGGGGTACAATGAGCAGTTCTTC.

V is TRBV9 and J is TRBJ2-2; D is unresolved. V lost 3 bases and J 7 bases, leaving 7 bases between the germline ends. The CDR3 extends over 12 amino acids. CDR1 and CDR2 (germline): SGDLS, YYNGEE. The CDR3 region is CASSALDGELFF. The CDR3 nucleotides are TGTGCCAGCAGCGCTCTAGACGGGGAGCTGTTTTTT.

This clone was counted a single time. The CDR3 sequence: CASSVGTGLYGYTF. The CDR3 DNA is TGTGCCAGCAGCGTAGGGACAGGACTCTATGGCTACACCTTC. The rearrangement uses TRBV9 and TRBJ1-2; the match to TRBD1 covers 7 bases. This CDR3 has 14 amino acids. V trimming: 0 bases; J trimming: 4 bases; junction bases outside the gene matches: 3. CDR1 SGDLS and CDR2 YYNGEE come from the germline V gene.

The chain carries TRBV19 and TRBJ2-6; 7 bases map to TRBD1. Germline loops: CDR1 LNHDA, CDR2 SQIVND (reference sequence). The CDR3 extends over 15 amino acids. After removal of 5 bases from V and 2 bases from J, the junction contained 3 bases not matched to a gene. The CDR3 DNA sequence: TGTGCCAGTAGTGTGACAGGGACTGGGGCCAACGTCCTGACTTTC. Its translation: CASSVTGTGANVLTF.

This clone appeared a single time. The chain links TRBV5-4 to TRBJ2-7; TRBD1 matches at 7 bases. The CDR3 consists of 14 residues. The germline CDR1 and CDR2 sequences are SGHNT and YYREEE (reference sequence). The V segment lost 0 bases and the J segment 7 bases; nucleotides outside the gene matches: 7. The CDR3 nucleotides are TGTGCCAGCAGCTTGGAACAGGGGCTGGGTGAGCAGTACTTC. This encodes CASSLEQGLGEQYF.

This clone was recorded once. The rearrangement links TRBV14 to TRBJ2-5; the D is unclear. V lost 4 bases, J lost 9 bases, and 18 bases lay in between. The germline gives CDR1 SGHDN, CDR2 FVKESK. The CDR3 contains 14 residues. This CDR3 is CASSLDGVLRPQYF. CDR3 DNA sequence: TGTGCCAGCAGCCTGGATGGAGTCCTGAGACCCCAGTACTTC.

V gene TRBV5-1 combines with J gene TRBJ2-3; D gene ambiguous. This CDR3 is built from 18 residues. Looked up from germline, CDR1 is SGHRS and CDR2 is YFSETQ. Trimming shortened V by 3 bases and J by 2 bases, and 22 bases separated the two germline ends. The CDR3, as DNA: TGCGCCAGCAGCTCGGGCCAAAGAACGCTACCAAACACAGATACGCAGTATTTT. Encoded protein: CASSSGQRTLPNTDTQYF.

The gene calls are TRBV7-2 and TRBJ2-1, with TRBD2 matching over 8 bases. CDR1 is SGHTA and CDR2 is FQGNSA in the germline V gene. J was trimmed by 6 bases and V by 4 bases; bases with no gene match: 5. The CDR3 runs 14 residues. The CDR3 here is CASSSGLVTNEQFF. Written as DNA, the CDR3 is TGTGCCAGCAGCTCGGGACTAGTAACCAATGAGCAGTTCTTC.

The V gene is TRBV7-2, the J gene TRBJ1-2, with 9 bases that match TRBD1. With V trimmed by 1 base and J by 6 bases, 6 bases remained unmatched. CDR3 size: 15 residues. Germline V gene lookup returns CDR1 SGHTA and CDR2 FQGNSA. This CDR3 is CASSLEGQGVDGYTF. For the CDR3, the DNA is TGTGCCAGCAGCTTAGAGGGACAGGGAGTTGATGGCTACACCTTC.

J is TRBJ2-1 and V is TRBV6-1; the D gene could be TRBD1 or TRBD2 (5 bases each). The CDR3 contains 15 residues. The V end was cut by 4 bases, the J end by 5 bases, with 15 bases between. Per germline, CDR1 MNHNS and CDR2 SASEGT. This CDR3 is CASSGTGAKNNEQFF. The CDR3, as DNA: TGTGCCAGCAGTGGAACCGGGGCAAAAAACAATGAGCAGTTCTTC.

The V and J genes are TRBV6-4 and TRBJ1-5, with D tentatively TRBD1 (5 bases). V lost 3 bases, J lost 5 bases, and 8 bases lay in between. CDR3 length: 13 residues. Germline V lookup: CDR1 MRHNA, CDR2 SNTAGT. CDR3 in DNA: TGTGCCAGCAGTGAACAGGCTGATCAGCCCCAGCATTTT. Translating gives CASSEQADQPQHF.

The chain links TRBV2 to TRBJ1-1; a weak D match, TRBD1 (6 bases). The ends were cut back, 7 bases at V and 0 bases at J, with 15 bases in the middle. The germline V gene has CDR1 SNHLY and CDR2 FYNNEI. The CDR3 length is 15 residues. The CDR3 loop reads CASNPLRTVNTEAFF. In nucleotides, the CDR3 is TGTGCCAGCAACCCACTCCGGACAGTGAACACTGAAGCTTTCTTT.

The chain combines TRBV2 with TRBJ1-2, with 7 nucleotides matching TRBD1. The germline V gene encodes CDR1 SNHLY and CDR2 FYNNEI. The junction had 4 bases not matched to a gene; V was cut back by 7 bases and J by 2 bases. The CDR3 extends over 13 amino acids. CDR3 in amino acids: CASMGDSNYGYTF. CDR3 bases: TGTGCCAGCATGGGGGACAGCAACTATGGCTACACCTTC. Supplemented by reference TRBV2 and TRBJ1-2, the full variable domain reads EPEVTQTPSHQVTQMGQEVILRCVPISNHLYFYWYRQILGQKVEFLVSFYNNEISEKSEIFDDQFSVERPDGSNFTLKIRSTKLEDSAMYFCASMGDSNYGYTFGSGTRLTVV.

This clone was observed once. The chain uses TRBV4-3 and TRBJ2-7, with a weak D call TRBD1 (5 bases). V lost 4 bases, J lost 2 bases, and 9 bases lay in between. This CDR3 comprises 13 residues. Germline assignment: CDR1 LGHNA and CDR2 YSLEER. The CDR3 DNA sequence: TGCGCCAGCAGCCGGCTAGGGGCCTACGAGCAGTACTTC. The encoded protein is CASSRLGAYEQYF.

The rearrangement uses TRBV6-1 and TRBJ2-1, with 12 positions matching TRBD2. V was pared by 9 bases and J by 4 bases, with 7 bases of the junction left unmatched. Germline loops: CDR1 MNHNS, CDR2 SASEGT. The CDR3 extends over 15 amino acids. CDR3 amino acids: CASSPLAGGYNEQFF. In nucleotides, the CDR3 is TGTGCCAGTTCCCCGCTAGCGGGGGGGTACAATGAGCAGTTCTTC.